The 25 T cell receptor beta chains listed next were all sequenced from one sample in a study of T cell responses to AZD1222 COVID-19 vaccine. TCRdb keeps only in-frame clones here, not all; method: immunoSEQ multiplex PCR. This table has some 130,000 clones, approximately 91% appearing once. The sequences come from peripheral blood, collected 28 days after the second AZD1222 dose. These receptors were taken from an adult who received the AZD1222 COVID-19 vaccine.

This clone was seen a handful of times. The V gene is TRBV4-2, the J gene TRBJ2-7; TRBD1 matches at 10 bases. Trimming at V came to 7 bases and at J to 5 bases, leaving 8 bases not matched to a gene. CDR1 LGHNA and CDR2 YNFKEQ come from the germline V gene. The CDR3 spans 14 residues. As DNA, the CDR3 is TGTGCCAGCACCCCCAGGACAGGGGGGAACGAGCAGTACTTC. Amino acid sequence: CASTPRTGGNEQYF.

CDR3 amino acids: CASSLESGTKPQHF. CDR3 bases: TGTGCCAGCAGCCTGGAGTCCGGGACGAAACCCCAGCATTTT. The chain is built from TRBV5-5 and TRBJ1-5; D is possibly TRBD1 (5 bases). The CDR3 loop spans 14 amino acids. Germline V gives CDR1 SGHKS, CDR2 YYEKEE (reference sequence). Trimming shortened V by 4 bases and J by 10 bases, and 18 bases separated the two germline ends.

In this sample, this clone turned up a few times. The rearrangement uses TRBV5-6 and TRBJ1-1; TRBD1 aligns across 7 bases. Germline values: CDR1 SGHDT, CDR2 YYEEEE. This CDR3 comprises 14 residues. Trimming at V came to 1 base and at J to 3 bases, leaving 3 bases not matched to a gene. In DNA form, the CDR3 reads TGTGCCAGCAGCTTGACAGGGGTAGACACTGAAGCTTTCTTT. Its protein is CASSLTGVDTEAFF.

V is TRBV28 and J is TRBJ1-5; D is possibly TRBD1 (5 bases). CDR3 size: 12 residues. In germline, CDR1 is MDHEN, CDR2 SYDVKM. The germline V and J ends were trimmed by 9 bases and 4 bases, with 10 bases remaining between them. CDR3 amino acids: CASDRGNQPQHF. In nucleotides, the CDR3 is TGTGCCAGTGACAGAGGAAATCAGCCCCAGCATTTT.

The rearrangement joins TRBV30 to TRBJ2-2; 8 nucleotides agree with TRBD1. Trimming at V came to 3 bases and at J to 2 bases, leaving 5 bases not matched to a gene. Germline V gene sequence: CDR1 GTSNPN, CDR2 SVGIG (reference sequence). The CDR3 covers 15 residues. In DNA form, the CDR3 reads TGTGCCTGGAGCCTCGGACAGGGTAACACCGGGGAGCTGTTTTTT. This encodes CAWSLGQGNTGELFF.

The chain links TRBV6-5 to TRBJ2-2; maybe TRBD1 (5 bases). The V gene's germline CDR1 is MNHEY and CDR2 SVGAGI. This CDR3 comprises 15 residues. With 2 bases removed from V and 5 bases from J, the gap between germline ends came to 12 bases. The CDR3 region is CASSYAGAVTGELFF. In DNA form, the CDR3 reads TGTGCCAGCAGTTACGCTGGGGCGGTAACCGGGGAGCTGTTTTTT.

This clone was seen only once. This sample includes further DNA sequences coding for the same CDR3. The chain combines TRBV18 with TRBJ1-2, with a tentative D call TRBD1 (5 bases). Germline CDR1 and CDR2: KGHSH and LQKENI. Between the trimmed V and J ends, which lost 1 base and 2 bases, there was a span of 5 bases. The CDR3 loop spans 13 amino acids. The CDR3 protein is CASSPQGNYGYTF. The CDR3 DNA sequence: TGTGCCAGCTCACCACAGGGGAACTATGGCTACACCTTC.

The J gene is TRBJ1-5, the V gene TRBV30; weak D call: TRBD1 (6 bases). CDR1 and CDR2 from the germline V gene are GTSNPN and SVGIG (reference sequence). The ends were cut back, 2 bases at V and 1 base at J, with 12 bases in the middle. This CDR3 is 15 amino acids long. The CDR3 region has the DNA TGTGCCTGGAGTTATGGGGGGGCGAGCAATCAGCCCCAGCATTTT. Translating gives CAWSYGGASNQPQHF.

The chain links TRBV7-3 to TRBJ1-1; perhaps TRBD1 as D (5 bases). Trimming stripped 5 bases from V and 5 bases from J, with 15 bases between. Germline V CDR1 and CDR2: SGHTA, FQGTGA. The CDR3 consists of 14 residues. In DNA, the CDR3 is TGTGCCAGCAGCACTCGGGGCCCGAGGACTGAAGCTTTCTTT. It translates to CASSTRGPRTEAFF.

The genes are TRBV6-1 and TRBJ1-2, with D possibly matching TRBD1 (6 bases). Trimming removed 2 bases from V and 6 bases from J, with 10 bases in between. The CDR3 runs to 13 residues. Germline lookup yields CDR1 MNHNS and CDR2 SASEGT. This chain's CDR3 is CASSEWGGDGYTF. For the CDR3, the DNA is TGTGCCAGCAGTGAATGGGGGGGCGATGGCTACACCTTC.

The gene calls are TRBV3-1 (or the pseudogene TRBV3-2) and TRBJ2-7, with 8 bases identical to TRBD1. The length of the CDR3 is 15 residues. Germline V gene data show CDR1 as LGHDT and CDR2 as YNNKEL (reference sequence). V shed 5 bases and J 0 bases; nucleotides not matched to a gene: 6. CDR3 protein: CASSSRTGSSYEQYF. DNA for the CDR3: TGTGCCAGCAGCTCACGGACAGGGAGCTCCTACGAGCAGTACTTC.

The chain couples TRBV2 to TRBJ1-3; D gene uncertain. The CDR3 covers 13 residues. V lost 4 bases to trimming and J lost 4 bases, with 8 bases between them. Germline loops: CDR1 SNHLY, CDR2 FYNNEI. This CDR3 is CASSGNLGNTIYF. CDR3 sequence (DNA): TGTGCCAGCAGTGGCAATCTCGGAAACACCATATATTTT.

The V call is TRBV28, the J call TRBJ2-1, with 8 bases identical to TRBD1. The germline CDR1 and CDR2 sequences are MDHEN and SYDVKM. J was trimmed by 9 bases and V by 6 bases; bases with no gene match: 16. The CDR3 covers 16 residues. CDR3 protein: CASRLRQGSSRSEQFF. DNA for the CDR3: TGTGCCAGCAGGTTGCGACAGGGGTCCTCGAGGAGTGAGCAGTTCTTC.

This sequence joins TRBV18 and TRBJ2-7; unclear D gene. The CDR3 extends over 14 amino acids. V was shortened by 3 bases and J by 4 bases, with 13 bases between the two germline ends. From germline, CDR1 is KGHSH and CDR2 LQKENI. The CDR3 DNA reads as TGTGCCAGCTCACCCCTGGCCGCCCAATACGAGCAGTACTTC. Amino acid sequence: CASSPLAAQYEQYF.

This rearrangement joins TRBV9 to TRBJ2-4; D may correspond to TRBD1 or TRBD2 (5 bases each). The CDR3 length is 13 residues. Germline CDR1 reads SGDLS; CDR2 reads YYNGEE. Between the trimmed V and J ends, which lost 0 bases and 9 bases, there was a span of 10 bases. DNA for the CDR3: TGTGCCAGCAGCGTAGCGGGGCAAGGCATTCAGTACTTC. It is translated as CASSVAGQGIQYF. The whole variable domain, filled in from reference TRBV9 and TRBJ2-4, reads DSGVTQTPKHLITATGQRVTLRCSPRSGDLSVYWYQQSLDQGLQFLIQYYNGEERAKGNILERFSAQQFPDLHSELNLSSLELGDSALYFCASSVAGQGIQYFGAGTRLSVL.

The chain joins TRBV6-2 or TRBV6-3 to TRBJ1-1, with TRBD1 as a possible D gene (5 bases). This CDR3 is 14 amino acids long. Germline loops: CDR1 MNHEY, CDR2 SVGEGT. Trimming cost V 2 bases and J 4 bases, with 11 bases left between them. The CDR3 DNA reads TGTGCCAGCAGTTACGTGGGGCCGGGCACTGAAGCTTTCTTT. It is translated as CASSYVGPGTEAFF.

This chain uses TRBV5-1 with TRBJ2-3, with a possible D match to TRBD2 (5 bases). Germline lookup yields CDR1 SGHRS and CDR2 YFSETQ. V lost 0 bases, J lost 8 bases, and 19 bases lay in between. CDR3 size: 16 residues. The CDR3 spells CASSLGLLPGIGTQYF. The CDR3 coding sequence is TGCGCCAGCAGCTTGGGGCTCCTACCGGGGATCGGTACGCAGTATTTT.

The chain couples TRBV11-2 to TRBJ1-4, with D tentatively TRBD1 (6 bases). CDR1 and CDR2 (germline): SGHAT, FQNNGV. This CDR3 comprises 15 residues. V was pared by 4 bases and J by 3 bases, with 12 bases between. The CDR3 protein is CASSSFGTSNEKLFF. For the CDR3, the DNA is TGTGCCAGCAGCTCTTTCGGGACATCTAATGAAAAACTGTTTTTT.

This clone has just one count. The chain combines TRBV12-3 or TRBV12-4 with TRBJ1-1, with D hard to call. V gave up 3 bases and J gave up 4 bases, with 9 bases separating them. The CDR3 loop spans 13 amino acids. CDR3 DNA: TGTGCCAGCAGTTTGGGAGGGCCCACTGAAGCTTTCTTT. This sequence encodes CASSLGGPTEAFF.

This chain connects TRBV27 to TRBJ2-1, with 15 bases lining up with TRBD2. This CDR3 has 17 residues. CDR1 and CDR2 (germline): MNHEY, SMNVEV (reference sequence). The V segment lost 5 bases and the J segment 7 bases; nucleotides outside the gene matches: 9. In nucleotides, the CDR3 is TGTGCCAGCAGTATCGCGGGACTAGCGGGAGGATGGAATGAGCAGTTCTTC. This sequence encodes CASSIAGLAGGWNEQFF.

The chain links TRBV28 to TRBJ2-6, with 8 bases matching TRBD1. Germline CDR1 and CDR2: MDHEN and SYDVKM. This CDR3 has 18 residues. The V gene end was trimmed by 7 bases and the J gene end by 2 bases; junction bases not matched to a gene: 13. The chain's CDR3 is CASTEVRGLLTGANVLTF. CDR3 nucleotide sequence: TGTGCCAGCACGGAGGTCAGGGGGCTACTCACTGGGGCCAACGTCCTGACTTTC.

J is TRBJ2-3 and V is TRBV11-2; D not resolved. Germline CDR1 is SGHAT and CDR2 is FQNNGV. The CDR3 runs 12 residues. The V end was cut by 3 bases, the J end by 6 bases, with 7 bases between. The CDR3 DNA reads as TGTGCCAGCAGCTTCAATATGGATACGCAGTATTTT. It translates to CASSFNMDTQYF.

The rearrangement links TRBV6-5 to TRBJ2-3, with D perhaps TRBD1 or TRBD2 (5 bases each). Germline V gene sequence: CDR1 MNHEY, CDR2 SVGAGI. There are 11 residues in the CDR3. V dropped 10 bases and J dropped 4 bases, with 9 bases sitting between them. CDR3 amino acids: CATGTADTQYF. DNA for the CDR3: TGTGCCACCGGGACCGCAGATACGCAGTATTTT.

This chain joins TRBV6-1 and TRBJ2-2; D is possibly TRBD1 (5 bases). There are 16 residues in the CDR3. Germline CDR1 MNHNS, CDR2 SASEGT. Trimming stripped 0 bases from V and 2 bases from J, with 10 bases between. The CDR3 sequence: CASSEAERTNTGELFF. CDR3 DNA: TGTGCCAGCAGTGAAGCGGAAAGGACAAACACCGGGGAGCTGTTTTTT.

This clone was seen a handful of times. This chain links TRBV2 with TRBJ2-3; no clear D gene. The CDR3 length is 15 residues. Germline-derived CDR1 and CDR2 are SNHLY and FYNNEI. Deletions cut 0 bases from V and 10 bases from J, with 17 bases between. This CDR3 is CASSEALRFPEPQYF. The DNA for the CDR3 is TGTGCCAGCAGTGAAGCGCTTCGTTTCCCCGAGCCGCAGTATTTT.